This record concerns one TCR beta chain sequence. This sample's time point: sample taken at primary tumor resection. Whole RNA obtained from tumor, nontumor lung or frozen PBMC underwent sequencing without sorting. The CDR3 consists of 14 residues. Germline-derived CDR1 and CDR2 are SEHNR and FQNEAQ (reference sequence). V dropped 4 bases and J dropped 4 bases, with 14 bases sitting between them. This entry belongs to a study of spatial heterogeneity in lung cancer. As for the study in general: Alpha-chain detections were consistently fewer than beta-chain detections among the sequences. Raw reads contained each unique TCR and UMI combination more than ten times on average.

Each TCR cDNA molecule bore a unique molecular identifier. TCRdb re-called the 5' RACE reads through MiXCR, storing one row per CDR3 protein. The data contain about 92,000 distinct CDR3 sequences, about 12% of them singletons. The sample here was PBMCs, taken at surgery. The J gene is TRBJ2-7, the V gene TRBV7-9; D perhaps matches TRBD2 (6 bases). The clonotype comes from a male donor with early-stage non-small cell lung cancer. The DNA of the CDR3 is TGTGCCAGCAGCTCCCCGGGGGAGAGTTACGAGCAGTACTTC. Translation gives CASSSPGESYEQYF.